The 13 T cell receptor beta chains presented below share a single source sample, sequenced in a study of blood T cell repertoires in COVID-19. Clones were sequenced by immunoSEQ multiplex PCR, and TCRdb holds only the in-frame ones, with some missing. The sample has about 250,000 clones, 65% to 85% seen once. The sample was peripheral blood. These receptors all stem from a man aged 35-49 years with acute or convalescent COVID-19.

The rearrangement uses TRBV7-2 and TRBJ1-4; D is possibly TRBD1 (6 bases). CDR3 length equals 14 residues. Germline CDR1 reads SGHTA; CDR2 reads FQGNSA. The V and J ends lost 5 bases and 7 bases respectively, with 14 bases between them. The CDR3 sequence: CASSVQGRAEKLFF. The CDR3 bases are TGTGCCAGCAGCGTACAGGGAAGGGCTGAAAAACTGTTTTTT.

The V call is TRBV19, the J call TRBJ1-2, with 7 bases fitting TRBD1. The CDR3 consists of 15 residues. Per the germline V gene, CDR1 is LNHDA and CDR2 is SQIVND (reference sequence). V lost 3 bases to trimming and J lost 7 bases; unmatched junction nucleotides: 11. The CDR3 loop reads CASSIEGRGYLGYTF. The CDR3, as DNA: TGTGCCAGTAGTATCGAAGGCAGGGGGTATCTTGGCTACACCTTC.

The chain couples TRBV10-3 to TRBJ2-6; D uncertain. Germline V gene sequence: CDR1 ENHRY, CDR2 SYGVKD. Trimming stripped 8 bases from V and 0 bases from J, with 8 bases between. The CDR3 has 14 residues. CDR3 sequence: CAIPGDSGANVLTF. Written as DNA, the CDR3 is TGTGCCATCCCCGGTGACTCTGGGGCCAACGTCCTGACTTTC.

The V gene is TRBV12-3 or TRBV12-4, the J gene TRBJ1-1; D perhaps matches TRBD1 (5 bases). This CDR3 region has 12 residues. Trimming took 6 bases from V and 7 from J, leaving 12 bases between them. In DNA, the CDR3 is TGTGCCAGCAGCATGGTGCAGGGTGAAGCTTTCTTT. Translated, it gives CASSMVQGEAFF.

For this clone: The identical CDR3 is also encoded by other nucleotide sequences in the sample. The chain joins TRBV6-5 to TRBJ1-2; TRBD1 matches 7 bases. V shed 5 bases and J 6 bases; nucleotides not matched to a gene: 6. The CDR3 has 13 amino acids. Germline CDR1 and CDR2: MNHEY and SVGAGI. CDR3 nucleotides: TGTGCCAGCAGTCGTACAGGGGTCAATGGCTACACCTTC. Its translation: CASSRTGVNGYTF.

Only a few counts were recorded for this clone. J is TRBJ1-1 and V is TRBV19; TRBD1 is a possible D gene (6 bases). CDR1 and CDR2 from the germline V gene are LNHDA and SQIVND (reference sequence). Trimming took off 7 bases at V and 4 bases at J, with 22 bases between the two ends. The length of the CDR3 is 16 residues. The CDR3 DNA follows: TGTGCCAGTACCCCCCACCCCGGACAAGGGGGCACTGAAGCTTTCTTT. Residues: CASTPHPGQGGTEAFF.

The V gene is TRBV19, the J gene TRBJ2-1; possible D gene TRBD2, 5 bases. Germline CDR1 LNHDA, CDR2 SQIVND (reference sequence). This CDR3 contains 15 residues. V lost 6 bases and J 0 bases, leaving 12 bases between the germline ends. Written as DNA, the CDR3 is TGTGCCAGTAGCCCAGCGGAGCCCTCCTACAATGAGCAGTTCTTC. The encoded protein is CASSPAEPSYNEQFF.

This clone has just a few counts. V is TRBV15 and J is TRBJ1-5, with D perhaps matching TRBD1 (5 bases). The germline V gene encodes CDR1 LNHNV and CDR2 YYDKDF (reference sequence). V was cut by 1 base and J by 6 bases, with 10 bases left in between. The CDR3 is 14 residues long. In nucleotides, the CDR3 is TGTGCCACCAGCAGAGGCAGGGTCCGTCAGCCCCAGCATTTT. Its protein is CATSRGRVRQPQHF.

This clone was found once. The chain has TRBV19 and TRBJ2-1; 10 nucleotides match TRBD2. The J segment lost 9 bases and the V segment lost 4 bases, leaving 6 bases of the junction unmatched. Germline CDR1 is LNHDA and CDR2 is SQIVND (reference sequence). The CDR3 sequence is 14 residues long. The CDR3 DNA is TGTGCCAGTAGTAATCCTAGCGGGAGCTTTGAGCAGTTCTTC. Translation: CASSNPSGSFEQFF.

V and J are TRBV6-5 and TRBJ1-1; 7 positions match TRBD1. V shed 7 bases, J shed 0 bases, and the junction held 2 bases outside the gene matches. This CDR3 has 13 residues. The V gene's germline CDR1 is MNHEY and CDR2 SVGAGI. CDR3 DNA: TGTGCCAGCAACAGGGGAATGAACACTGAAGCTTTCTTT. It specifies CASNRGMNTEAFF.

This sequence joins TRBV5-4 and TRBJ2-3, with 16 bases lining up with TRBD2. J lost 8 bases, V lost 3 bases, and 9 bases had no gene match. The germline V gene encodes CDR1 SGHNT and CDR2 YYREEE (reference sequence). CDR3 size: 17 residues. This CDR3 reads CASSSGTSGREEGTQYF. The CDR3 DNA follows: TGTGCCAGCAGCTCAGGGACTAGCGGGAGGGAGGAAGGTACGCAGTATTTT.

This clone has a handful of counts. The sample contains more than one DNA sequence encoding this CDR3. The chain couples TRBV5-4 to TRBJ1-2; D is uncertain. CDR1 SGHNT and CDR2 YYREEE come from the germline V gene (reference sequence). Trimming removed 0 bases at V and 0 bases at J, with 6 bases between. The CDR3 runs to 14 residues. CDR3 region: CASSLAEANYGYTF. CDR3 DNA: TGTGCCAGCAGCTTGGCTGAGGCTAACTATGGCTACACCTTC.

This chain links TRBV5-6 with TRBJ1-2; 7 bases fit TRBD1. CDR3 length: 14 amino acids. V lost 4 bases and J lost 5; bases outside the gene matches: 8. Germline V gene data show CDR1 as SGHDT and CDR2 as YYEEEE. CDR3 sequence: CASSLWDSVYGYTF. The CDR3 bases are TGTGCCAGCAGCCTGTGGGACAGTGTGTATGGCTACACCTTC.